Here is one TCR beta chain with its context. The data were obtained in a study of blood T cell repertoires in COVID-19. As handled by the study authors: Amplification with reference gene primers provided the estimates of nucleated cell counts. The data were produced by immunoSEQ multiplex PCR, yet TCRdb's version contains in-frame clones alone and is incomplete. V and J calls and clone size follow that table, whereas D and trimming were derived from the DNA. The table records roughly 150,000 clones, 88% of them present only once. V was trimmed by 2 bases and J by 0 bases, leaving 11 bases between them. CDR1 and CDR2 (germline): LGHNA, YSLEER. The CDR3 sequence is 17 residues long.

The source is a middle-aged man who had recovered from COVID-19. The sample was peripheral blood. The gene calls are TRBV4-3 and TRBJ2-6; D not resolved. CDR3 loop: CASSQPTSSSGANVLTF. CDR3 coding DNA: TGCGCCAGCAGCCAACCCACATCCAGCTCTGGGGCCAACGTCCTGACTTTC.